This T cell receptor beta chain was recorded in a study of Graves' ophthalmopathy and Graves' hyperthyroidism. As for the study in general: Hyperthyroidism was classified as stable if no ophthalmopathy occurred within 18 months of follow-up.

Study-level findings and limits: For separating ophthalmopathy from stable hyperthyroidism, a 13-signature model gave over 85% sensitivity and 75% to 83% specificity.

This clonotype was observed at least ten times. What it recognizes is unknown. Other autoimmune diseases, uncontrolled infections, pregnancy or lactation excluded patients from enrollment. Clinical symptoms and serum thyroxine were used for diagnosis; TRAb, thyroid ultrasound and orbital computed tomography were also relied on. Amplification targeted the TCR beta CDR3 regions, with RNA transcripts as the source material. Second-round multiplex PCR followed a first-round RT-PCR using HTBI primers. TCRdb ran MiXCR on the multiplex PCR reads and lists one entry per CDR3 protein. The sample shows over a million distinct CDR3 sequences, less than 45% of them seen only once. The sample taken for sequencing was peripheral blood or thyroid tissue (not recorded which). This clonotype originated in an adult man with Graves' hyperthyroidism.

CDR3 bases: TGCGCCAGCAGTGACTCCTCTAACTATGGCTACACCTTC. This translates into CASSDSSNYGYTF. The chain couples TRBV10-2 to TRBJ1-2; the D is unclear. CDR1 and CDR2 (germline): WSHSY, SAAADI. The CDR3 contains 13 residues. Trimming removed 3 bases from V and 0 bases from J, with 5 bases in between.